This is a list of T cell receptor beta chains from one sample in a study of cytomegalovirus exposure and HLA in healthy donors. Data came from immunoSEQ multiplex PCR; TCRdb stores just in-frame clones and leaves some out. The profile shows some 120,000 clones, about 80% of them singletons. The sequenced sample was PBMCs. These receptors all come from a human donor in good health. Both conserved end residues are part of each CDR3. The D gene is left open where the match is weak. Rows give clone size only sometimes, using once, few, many, or a class for an expanded clone.

D | size | J | V | DNA | CDR3
TRBD1 | . | TRBJ2-1 | TRBV10-1 | TGCGCCAGCAGTGACGGGACAGGGGCCAATGAGCAGTTCTTC | CASSDGTGANEQFF
. | few | TRBJ2-6 | TRBV5-1 | TGCGCCAGTAGGACAGCAGACTCTGGGGCCAACGTCCTGACTTTC | CASRTADSGANVLTF
TRBD1 | . | TRBJ1-1 | TRBV2 | TGTGCCAGCAGTATAGAGCGGGACAGGGGCACTGAAGCTTTCTTT | CASSIERDRGTEAFF
. | . | TRBJ2-3 | TRBV11-2 | TGTGCCAGCGGATACAAGGCGGTCGGTACGCAGTATTTT | CASGYKAVGTQYF
TRBD1 | . | TRBJ2-7 | TRBV7-9 | TGTGCCAGCAGCTTAGTTCGGACAGGGGGCGAGCAGTACTTC | CASSLVRTGGEQYF
. | . | TRBJ1-6 | TRBV7-9 | TGTGCCAGCAGCGTGGAAGGAGCTAATTCACCCCTCCACTTT | CASSVEGANSPLHF
TRBD1 | once | TRBJ1-5 | TRBV4-2 | TGTGCCAGCAGCCCCGAGGGACAGGACAATCAGCCCCAGCATTTT | CASSPEGQDNQPQHF
. | . | TRBJ2-7 | TRBV11-2 | TGTGCCAGCAGCTTAGGGCACTACGAGCAGTACTTC | CASSLGHYEQYF
. | . | TRBJ1-5 | TRBV28 | TGTGCCAGCCTCGGAGGGAGTGGAGGCAATCAGCCCCAGCATTTT | CASLGGSGGNQPQHF
. | . | TRBJ1-2 | TRBV27 | TGTGCCAGCAGGACGCTTACGGAGGGCTACACCTTC | CASRTLTEGYTF
. | . | TRBJ1-4 | TRBV5-7 | TGTGCCAGCAGCTTGATAGGGGTCAATGAAAAACTGTTTTTT | CASSLIGVNEKLFF
. | . | TRBJ1-5 | TRBV7-2 | TGTGCCAGCAGCCAGGACGGGAATAGCAATCAGCCCCAGCATTTT | CASSQDGNSNQPQHF
. | . | TRBJ2-3 | TRBV7-9 | TGTGCCAGCAGCTCACACGGGGGGCCCCCTCTCACAGATACGCAGTATTTT | CASSSHGGPPLTDTQYF
TRBD2 | . | TRBJ2-7 | TRBV18 | TGTGCCAGCTCACGACCGGGCGGGACTAGCGGCCCGAGCTCCTACGAGCAGTACTTC | CASSRPGGTSGPSSYEQYF
. | . | TRBJ2-3 | TRBV7-9 | TGTGCCAGCAGCTCTCGGGACTGGAAAGATACGCAGTATTTT | CASSSRDWKDTQYF
TRBD2 | . | TRBJ2-2 | TRBV7-6 | TGTGCCAGCAGAGCCTCTAGCGGGGGGGCCCCCGGGGAGCTGTTTTTT | CASRASSGGAPGELFF
TRBD2 | . | TRBJ2-7 | TRBV13 | TGTGCCAGCAGCGTAGGACTAGCGGGGGACGAATCCTACGAGCAGTACTTC | CASSVGLAGDESYEQYF
TRBD1 | once | TRBJ1-5 | TRBV28 | TGTGCCAGGCTACGTCAGAGGGGGCGAGGCAATCAGCCCCAGCATTTT | CARLRQRGRGNQPQHF
. | . | TRBJ1-2 | TRBV7-3 | TGTGCCAGCAGCTTAAATCCCGTCGGCGGCGAAGCCAGCTACACCTTC | CASSLNPVGGEASYTF
TRBD1 | . | TRBJ1-6 | TRBV10-2 | TGCGCCAGCAGGGGCGGGGAGACAGGGACTTCACCCCTCCACTTT | CASRGGETGTSPLHF
TRBD1 | . | TRBJ1-5 | TRBV6-6 | TGTGCCACAGGGACAGGGGATAGCAATCAGCCCCAGCATTTT | CATGTGDSNQPQHF
TRBD1 | . | TRBJ2-7 | TRBV10-3 | TGTGCCATCGGGTACAGGGGTATCGGCGAGCAGTACTTC | CAIGYRGIGEQYF
TRBD1 | . | TRBJ1-2 | TRBV6-1 | TGTGCCAGCACCTCGACAGGGTACGGCTACACCTTC | CASTSTGYGYTF
. | . | TRBJ2-3 | TRBV19 | TGTGCCAGTACCGGGGACACCCGCACAGATACGCAGTATTTT | CASTGDTRTDTQYF
TRBD1 | . | TRBJ1-2 | TRBV11-2 | TGTGCCAGCAGCTCAACAGGGGTCGGCTACACCTTC | CASSSTGVGYTF
. | few | TRBJ1-6 | TRBV5-5 | TGTGCCAGCAGCTTGGTGCGGTCCTCCTATAATTCACCCCTCCACTTT | CASSLVRSSYNSPLHF
. | once | TRBJ1-2 | TRBV6-5 | TGTGCCAGCAGTTATTCCCTCTTGGGCCTCTATGGCTACACCTTC | CASSYSLLGLYGYTF
TRBD1 | few | TRBJ1-1 | TRBV27 | TGTGCCAGCAAAGGGGCAGGGGGCTGGTCCACTGAAGCTTTCTTT | CASKGAGGWSTEAFF
. | few | TRBJ2-5 | TRBV5-6 | TGTGCCAGCAGCTTGGCAGACCAAGAGACCCAGTACTTC | CASSLADQETQYF
TRBD2 | . | TRBJ2-1 | TRBV11-2 | TGTGCCAGCAGCCCGGGGACGGGGGGGTGGCGAGGTGAGCAGTTCTTC | CASSPGTGGWRGEQFF
TRBD1 | few | TRBJ2-7 | TRBV4-1 | TGCGCCAGCAGCCAAGGGGACAGAATGGGCGAGCAGTACTTC | CASSQGDRMGEQYF
. | . | TRBJ2-3 | TRBV9 | TGTGCCAGCAGCGTAGAGTCGGGTACGCAGTATTTT | CASSVESGTQYF
. | . | TRBJ2-7 | TRBV6-5 | TGTGCCAGTCGGGGAAATGGGTACGAGCAGTACTTC | CASRGNGYEQYF
. | few | TRBJ1-5 | TRBV18 | TGTGCCAGCTCAGAGACAGGCCCGGGCAATCAGCCCCAGCATTTT | CASSETGPGNQPQHF
TRBD2 | few | TRBJ2-3 | TRBV5-6 | TGTGCCAGCAGCCAAGCGGGGGGTCCCACAGATACGCAGTATTTT | CASSQAGGPTDTQYF
. | . | TRBJ1-3 | TRBV19 | TGTGCCAGTCGACAGGAACTGGGCAGAAACACCATATATTTT | CASRQELGRNTIYF
. | . | TRBJ2-1 | TRBV10-2 | TGCGCCAGCAGGAACGCCAGGGTGGTCAATGAGCAGTTCTTC | CASRNARVVNEQFF
. | . | TRBJ1-6 | TRBV7-6 | TGTGCCAGCAGCTCCGGTTGGGGGGATTCACCCCTCCACTTT | CASSSGWGDSPLHF
. | . | TRBJ2-3 | TRBV6-1 | TGTGCCAGCAGCGAATGGGGGGATAGCACAGATACGCAGTATTTT | CASSEWGDSTDTQYF
TRBD2 | . | TRBJ2-3 | TRBV11-2 | TGTGCCAGCAGCTCAACGTTAGCGGGGTCGCTTTCTGGTACGCAGTATTTT | CASSSTLAGSLSGTQYF
TRBD2 | . | TRBJ2-7 | TRBV6-6 | TGTGCCAGCAGTTACTCGTACGCCGGGGAGGGCGAGCAATACTTC | CASSYSYAGEGEQYF
. | . | TRBJ1-6 | TRBV7-3 | TGTGCCAGCAGCTTTGAAGGAGAAAATTCACCCCTCCACTTT | CASSFEGENSPLHF
. | . | TRBJ1-1 | TRBV6-5 | TGTGCCAGCAGTGAAGGGGCCGTAGTTGAAGCTTTCTTT | CASSEGAVVEAFF
TRBD2 | . | TRBJ2-1 | TRBV7-9 | TGTGCCAGCAGCTTAGGCGAGCGGGGGACCTACAATGAGCAGTTCTTC | CASSLGERGTYNEQFF
TRBD1 | . | TRBJ1-5 | TRBV6-1 | TGTGCCAGCAGTGAACACAGGGGCATGGATCAGCCCCAGCATTTT | CASSEHRGMDQPQHF
TRBD1 | . | TRBJ2-5 | TRBV10-2 | TGCGCCAGCATGCAGGGGGCTCAGACCCAGTACTTC | CASMQGAQTQYF
TRBD1 | . | TRBJ1-1 | TRBV11-2 | TGTGCCAGCAGCTTAGATTTTCAGGACAGGACTTTCTTT | CASSLDFQDRTFF